This TCR beta chain originates from a study of response to subunit inactivated influenza vaccine. TCRdb used MiXCR to reprocess the RT-PCR reads, holding one entry per CDR3 protein. The table records 540,000 or so distinct CDR3 sequences, approximately 12% of them present only once. On this clonotype: The junction differs from germline at one of its ends, possibly a read error.

The sample consisted of PBMCs from blood, taken about 40 days after vaccination. This TCR derives from a man aged 50 to 60 who received an inactivated influenza vaccine.

CDR3 sequence: CVSSGGMGTGELFF. CDR3 bases: TGCGTCAGCAGCGGCGGGATGGGCACCGGGGAGCTGTTTTTT. The rearrangement links TRBV5-1 to TRBJ2-2; weak D call: TRBD2 (6 bases). Germline lookup yields CDR1 SGHRS and CDR2 YFSETQ. The length of the CDR3 is 14 residues.